Below, 32 T cell receptor beta chains from the same sample are listed, as sequenced in a study of blood T cell repertoires in COVID-19. The assay was immunoSEQ multiplex PCR, and TCRdb's table has in-frame clones only and misses some. Of approximately 210,000 clones listed, around four fifths are singletons. The source material was peripheral blood. These TCRs come from a man aged 45 to 65 with active or convalescent COVID-19.

The chain is built from TRBV30 and TRBJ1-2; no clear D. This CDR3 has 12 amino acids. Per germline, CDR1 GTSNPN and CDR2 SVGIG (reference sequence). V was trimmed by 2 bases and J by 1 base, leaving 5 bases between them. The CDR3 protein is CAWSRVNYGYTF. CDR3 nucleotide sequence: TGTGCCTGGAGTCGAGTTAACTATGGCTACACCTTC.

The V call is TRBV2, the J call TRBJ2-3; the match to TRBD2 covers 8 bases. Germline CDR1 and CDR2: SNHLY and FYNNEI. The CDR3 covers 16 residues. Germline trimming cut 4 bases from V and 7 bases from J; bases unmatched to any gene: 13. In DNA form, the CDR3 reads TGTGCCAGCAGTGTAATTAAGGGACTAGTCATGAATACGCAGTATTTT. Protein: CASSVIKGLVMNTQYF.

The rearrangement uses TRBV7-2 and TRBJ2-3; TRBD2 matches 13 bases. After removal of 6 bases from V and 6 bases from J, the junction contained 3 bases not matched to a gene. Germline-derived CDR1 and CDR2 are SGHTA and FQGNSA. This CDR3 contains 14 residues. CDR3 coding DNA: TGTGCCAGCAGGCAGGGACTAGCGGGGGATACGCAGTATTTT. It codes for CASRQGLAGDTQYF.

The chain has TRBV10-3 and TRBJ2-7; TRBD2 aligns across 7 bases. J was trimmed by 4 bases and V by 3 bases; bases with no gene match: 12. The CDR3 runs 16 residues. CDR1 and CDR2 (germline): ENHRY, SYGVKD. The CDR3 here is CAISERPSGEKYEQYF. CDR3 in DNA: TGTGCCATCAGTGAAAGGCCCAGCGGGGAGAAATACGAGCAGTACTTC.

This rearrangement joins TRBV6-4 to TRBJ2-2; D unclear. V was trimmed by 5 bases and J by 5 bases, leaving 12 bases between them. The germline V gene encodes CDR1 MRHNA and CDR2 SNTAGT. The CDR3 is 14 residues long. The CDR3 sequence is CASSTARATGELFF. The CDR3 coding sequence is TGTGCCAGCAGTACGGCCAGAGCGACCGGGGAGCTGTTTTTT.

The genes are TRBV7-9 and TRBJ1-5; 7 nucleotides agree with TRBD1. Germline V gene sequence: CDR1 SEHNR, CDR2 FQNEAQ (reference sequence). Losses at the gene ends were 3 bases for V and 7 bases for J; bases not matched to a gene: 6. CDR3 length: 14 residues. The CDR3 sequence: CASSLAGTDQPQHF. The DNA for the CDR3 is TGTGCCAGCAGCTTGGCCGGGACAGACCAGCCCCAGCATTTT.

The rearrangement joins TRBV28 to TRBJ2-7; unclear D gene. Germline V lookup: CDR1 MDHEN, CDR2 SYDVKM. The V gene lost 11 bases and the J gene lost 3 bases, with 17 bases spanning the gap. CDR3 length equals 13 residues. This CDR3 is CASVAADDYEQYF. CDR3 in DNA: TGTGCCTCCGTTGCGGCTGATGACTACGAGCAGTACTTC.

V and J are TRBV15 and TRBJ1-2; tentatively, D is TRBD1 (6 bases). Germline CDR1 and CDR2: LNHNV and YYDKDF (reference sequence). Trimming pared 0 bases from V and 5 bases from J, leaving 16 bases between. The CDR3 loop spans 16 amino acids. In nucleotides, the CDR3 is TGTGCCACCAGCAGAGATAGCACCGCAGGGGCTTATGGCTACACCTTC. Its protein product is CATSRDSTAGAYGYTF.

This chain uses TRBV30 with TRBJ1-2; 8 positions match TRBD1. Germline assignment: CDR1 GTSNPN and CDR2 SVGIG (reference sequence). The CDR3 is 13 residues long. V gave up 3 bases and J gave up 4 bases; unmatched junction bases: 4. The CDR3 DNA sequence: TGTGCCTGGAGCCTCGGACAGGGCTATGGCTACACCTTC. Its translation: CAWSLGQGYGYTF.

This chain joins TRBV7-9 and TRBJ1-2, with D hard to call. CDR3 length: 12 amino acids. The V gene lost 1 base and the J gene lost 9 bases, with 9 bases spanning the gap. Germline values: CDR1 SEHNR, CDR2 FQNEAQ (reference sequence). CDR3 coding DNA: TGTGCCAGCAGCTTAGGACGGAGTAGCTACACCTTC. Protein product: CASSLGRSSYTF.

The rearrangement uses TRBV11-2 and TRBJ1-1; tentative D call: TRBD1 (5 bases). Germline V gene lookup returns CDR1 SGHAT and CDR2 FQNNGV. The V end lost 6 bases, the J end lost 1 base, and 12 bases lay between the germline ends. This CDR3 spans 14 amino acids. The CDR3: CASRRGARNTEAFF. The CDR3 nucleotides are TGTGCCAGCAGGCGGGGCGCCAGGAACACTGAAGCTTTCTTT.

The V and J genes are TRBV27 and TRBJ2-1, with TRBD2 matching 14 bases. V shed 5 bases, J shed 5 bases, and the junction held 8 bases outside the gene matches. Germline V CDR1 and CDR2: MNHEY, SMNVEV (reference sequence). The CDR3 consists of 17 residues. The CDR3 reads CASSPLGTSGSNNEQFF. DNA for the CDR3: TGTGCCAGCAGTCCCCTCGGGACTAGCGGGAGCAACAATGAGCAGTTCTTC.

Only a few counts were recorded for this clone. The chain couples TRBV2 to TRBJ1-1, with unresolved D. Germline V lookup: CDR1 SNHLY, CDR2 FYNNEI. The CDR3 is made up of 14 amino acids. The germline V and J ends were trimmed by 4 bases and 1 base, with 10 bases remaining between them. The CDR3 region is CASSGEAKNTEAFF. In DNA form, the CDR3 reads TGTGCCAGCAGTGGAGAGGCCAAGAACACTGAAGCTTTCTTT.

Concerning this clone itself: The sample holds other DNA sequences that translate to the same CDR3. The J gene is TRBJ1-1, the V gene TRBV12-3 or TRBV12-4; no clear D gene. CDR3 size: 13 residues. Trimming shortened V by 5 bases and J by 1 base, and 8 bases separated the two germline ends. This CDR3 is CASSRVRNTEAFF. Written as DNA, the CDR3 is TGTGCCAGCAGTCGGGTTCGGAACACTGAAGCTTTCTTT.

The chain joins TRBV3-1 (or the pseudogene TRBV3-2) to TRBJ2-1, with D possibly matching TRBD2 (6 bases). The CDR3 consists of 18 residues. Germline V gene data show CDR1 as LGHDT and CDR2 as YNNKEL (reference sequence). V lost 2 bases and J 7 bases, leaving 24 bases between the germline ends. CDR3 in DNA: TGTGCCAGCAGCCAACCGAACCGTCTGGAGGGGTTGGGGAATGAGCAGTTCTTC. It translates to CASSQPNRLEGLGNEQFF.

V is TRBV30 and J is TRBJ1-4; possibly TRBD1 for D (5 bases). The V end lost 4 bases, the J end lost 0 bases, and 15 bases lay between the germline ends. CDR1 is GTSNPN, CDR2 SVGIG, per germline (reference sequence). The length of the CDR3 is 16 residues. CDR3 protein: CAWNYKGLATNEKLFF. Here the CDR3 DNA reads TGTGCCTGGAATTATAAGGGGCTTGCAACTAATGAAAAACTGTTTTTT.

The J gene is TRBJ1-2, the V gene TRBV12-3 or TRBV12-4; 10 bases map to TRBD1. With V trimmed by 6 bases and J by 7 bases, 2 bases remained unmatched. This CDR3 region has 12 residues. The CDR3, as DNA: TGTGCCAGCAGGACAGGGGGCTTTGGCTACACCTTC. Translated: CASRTGGFGYTF.

The V gene is TRBV10-3, the J gene TRBJ1-5; 8 nucleotides match TRBD1. Germline V gene sequence: CDR1 ENHRY, CDR2 SYGVKD. CDR3 length: 16 residues. The trim removed 0 bases at V and 5 bases at J, leaving 6 bases unmatched. CDR3 DNA: TGTGCCATCAGTGAGTCAAGGACAGGGAGAGATCAGCCCCAGCATTTT. Its protein is CAISESRTGRDQPQHF.

The chain uses TRBV29-1 and TRBJ1-6; a weak D match, TRBD1 (6 bases). V was cut by 4 bases and J by 10 bases, with 14 bases left in between. This CDR3 has 13 residues. Per the germline V gene, CDR1 is SQVTM and CDR2 is ANQGSEA. The CDR3 spells CSVAPTGRSPLHF. In DNA form, the CDR3 reads TGCAGCGTTGCCCCCACAGGGCGGTCACCCCTCCACTTT.

V usage is TRBV5-4 and J usage is TRBJ2-1; 7 bases line up with TRBD2. Trimming removed 1 base from V and 9 bases from J; junction bases left unmatched: 7. Germline V gene lookup returns CDR1 SGHNT and CDR2 YYREEE (reference sequence). CDR3 size: 14 residues. The CDR3 reads CASSLKRGGGEQFF. The CDR3 DNA follows: TGTGCCAGCAGCTTGAAGCGGGGTGGGGGTGAGCAGTTCTTC.

This rearrangement joins TRBV6-5 to TRBJ1-1; D might be TRBD1 (5 bases). V lost 4 bases and J 2 bases, leaving 8 bases between the germline ends. This CDR3 contains 13 residues. Germline CDR1 and CDR2: MNHEY and SVGAGI. CDR3 region: CASSSTVNTEAFF. Here the CDR3 DNA reads TGTGCCAGCAGTTCGACAGTTAACACTGAAGCTTTCTTT.

This chain uses TRBV30 with TRBJ2-7, with 7 bases aligning to TRBD1. The V and J ends lost 2 bases and 3 bases, in that order; junction bases with no gene match: 4. CDR3 length equals 13 residues. Germline V lookup: CDR1 GTSNPN, CDR2 SVGIG (reference sequence). The CDR3 protein is CAWSRGQVYEQYF. In DNA, the CDR3 is TGTGCCTGGAGTAGAGGACAGGTCTACGAGCAGTACTTC.

This clone came up once. The CDR3 DNA is TGTGCCAGCAGCCAAGGACTAGCGGGAGGGCCCGAAGATACGCAGTATTTT. Translating it yields CASSQGLAGGPEDTQYF. The chain uses TRBV14 and TRBJ2-3; 14 nucleotides match TRBD2. The V and J ends lost 1 base and 5 bases, in that order; junction bases with no gene match: 5. Germline loops: CDR1 SGHDN, CDR2 FVKESK. This CDR3 region has 17 residues.

This clone has just a few counts. The V gene is TRBV2, the J gene TRBJ2-2; D may be TRBD2 (5 bases). From germline, CDR1 is SNHLY and CDR2 FYNNEI. The CDR3 sequence is 13 residues long. V dropped 5 bases and J dropped 5 bases, with 9 bases sitting between them. The CDR3 DNA follows: TGTGCCAGCAGTCCGGGATTTACCGGGGAGCTGTTTTTT. As protein: CASSPGFTGELFF.

The gene calls are TRBV6-5 and TRBJ1-6; no clear D. CDR3 length: 15 residues. Germline values: CDR1 MNHEY, CDR2 SVGAGI. Trimming took off 8 bases at V and 7 bases at J, with 18 bases between the two ends. CDR3 DNA sequence: TGTGCCAGCCTCCCCAGATTCCGAGGGAATTCACCCCTCCACTTT. This codes for CASLPRFRGNSPLHF.

This clone occurred a few times. V and J are TRBV28 and TRBJ1-5; 8 nucleotides align to TRBD1. This CDR3 region has 15 residues. Trimming took 4 bases from V and 2 from J; bases not matched to a gene: 4. Germline V lookup: CDR1 MDHEN, CDR2 SYDVKM. This chain's CDR3 is CASSSTGVGNQPQHF. Written as DNA, the CDR3 is TGTGCCAGCAGTTCGACAGGGGTGGGCAATCAGCCCCAGCATTTT.

This clone was observed a few times. The chain joins TRBV5-6 to TRBJ1-5; a weak D match, TRBD1 (5 bases). This CDR3 has 15 amino acids. V was trimmed by 2 bases and J by 4 bases, leaving 13 bases between them. Germline CDR1 SGHDT, CDR2 YYEEEE. Here the CDR3 reads CASSFFPGGNQPQHF. Written as DNA, the CDR3 is TGTGCCAGCAGCTTCTTCCCCGGGGGGAATCAGCCCCAGCATTTT.

The J gene is TRBJ2-4, the V gene TRBV19, with 11 bases lining up with TRBD2. Germline trimming cut 1 base from V and 0 bases from J; bases unmatched to any gene: 2. The CDR3 is made up of 17 amino acids. The germline V gene has CDR1 LNHDA and CDR2 SQIVND (reference sequence). Here the CDR3 reads CASSIGSGRVAKNIQYF. The DNA of the CDR3 is TGTGCCAGTAGTATAGGTAGCGGGAGGGTAGCCAAAAACATTCAGTACTTC. Combining the CDR3 with reference TRBV19 and TRBJ2-4 gives the whole variable domain DGGITQSPKYLFRKEGQNVTLSCEQNLNHDAMYWYRQDPGQGLRLIYYSQIVNDFQKGDIAEGYSVSREKKESFPLTVTSAQKNPTAFYLCASSIGSGRVAKNIQYFGAGTRLSVL.

This clone was seen a few times. This chain uses TRBV3-1 (or the pseudogene TRBV3-2) with TRBJ2-1, with 8 bases aligning to TRBD1. This CDR3 has 15 amino acids. V dropped 3 bases and J dropped 7; count of bases not matched to a gene: 8. Germline V gene sequence: CDR1 LGHDT, CDR2 YNNKEL (reference sequence). CDR3 sequence reads: CASSHPRQGKNEQFF. DNA for the CDR3: TGTGCCAGCAGCCACCCCAGACAGGGGAAGAATGAGCAGTTCTTC.

The genes are TRBV12-3 or TRBV12-4 and TRBJ1-2; 10 nucleotides agree with TRBD1. This CDR3 has 13 residues. The V segment lost 6 bases and the J segment 10 bases; nucleotides outside the gene matches: 8. The CDR3 here is CASSLGQGVYYTF. In DNA, the CDR3 is TGTGCCAGCAGCCTCGGACAGGGGGTTTACTACACCTTC.

The genes are TRBV5-4 and TRBJ2-1; possibly TRBD2 for D (5 bases). Germline CDR1 and CDR2: SGHNT and YYREEE (reference sequence). This CDR3 spans 16 amino acids. Between the trimmed V and J ends, which lost 0 bases and 0 bases, there was a span of 10 bases. The CDR3 region has the DNA TGTGCCAGCAGCTTGGCCCGGGGAAGCTCCTACAATGAGCAGTTCTTC. It yields the protein CASSLARGSSYNEQFF.

The chain has TRBV18 and TRBJ1-5, with 12 positions matching TRBD1. This CDR3 is built from 21 residues. Per germline, CDR1 KGHSH and CDR2 LQKENI. Trimming cost V 3 bases and J 0 bases; bases outside gene matches: 15. CDR3 bases: TGTGCCAGCTCACCGACCGGGACAGGGGGCATCGGGGGGAATAGCAATCAGCCCCAGCATTTT. It codes for CASSPTGTGGIGGNSNQPQHF.